The entry below gives a single T cell receptor (beta chain) sequence along with its context. The antigen is not known. The sample is drawn from a study of Tregs in tolerant kidney transplant recipients. The data were produced by immunoSEQ multiplex PCR, yet TCRdb's version contains in-frame clones alone and is incomplete. The sample records 50,000 or so clones, approximately 89% being singletons. Findings and limits, study-wide: Validation in larger populations is needed because few patients were studied. Biological reproducibility was not directly addressed in this study.

Related graft donors supplied nonmyeloablative bone marrow transplants, and mixed chimerism was transient. Unstimulated regulatory T cells (CD4+CD25+CD127-), CD4+CD25- non-regulatory cells, CD4 and CD8 cells were FACS-sorted from thawed PBMCs. CDR1 is SGHTA, CDR2 FQGNSA, per germline. The length of the CDR3 is 15 residues. J gave up 2 bases and V 2 bases, and 3 bases lay outside the gene matches. The material was CD8+ T cells from blood (PBMCs), obtained 12 months after the transplant. This clonotype originated in a human patient who received a combined kidney and bone marrow transplant. Part of the T cell pool may stem from the graft donor. The chain uses TRBV7-2 and TRBJ2-1; 7 bases align to TRBD1. CDR3: CASSLIGGAYNEQFF. CDR3 coding DNA: TGTGCCAGCAGCTTAATAGGGGGCGCCTACAATGAGCAGTTCTTC.